The rows below give T cell receptor beta chains drawn from one sample of a study of Ad26.COV2.S vaccination and SARS-CoV-2 variants. Some clones are missing from TCRdb's copy, which holds only in-frame ones; the method was immunoSEQ multiplex PCR. The sample yields around 270,000 clones, roughly 87% seen once. Material: peripheral blood, obtained in a trial of Ad26.COV2.S vaccine versus placebo. The receptors originated from a person between 18 and 65 years old who received the Ad26.COV2.S COVID-19 vaccine or a placebo. Each CDR3 is given with its conserved first and last residue. A D gene is named only where the DNA matches it firmly. Expanded clones get a size class; other rows say once, few or many, or leave the size out.

CDR3: CATRGSNTGELFF
DNA: TGTGCCACCCGGGGCTCGAACACCGGGGAGCTGTTTTTT
J: TRBJ2-2
D: .
V: TRBV28
size: .

CDR3: CASSFTSGSGDTQYF
DNA: TGTGCCAGCAGCTTTACTAGCGGGTCGGGGGATACGCAGTATTTT
J: TRBJ2-3
D: TRBD2
V: TRBV11-2
size: .

CDR3: CASSLLGEGAGNTIYF
DNA: TGTGCCAGCAGTTTACTTGGTGAAGGAGCCGGAAACACCATATATTTT
J: TRBJ1-3
D: .
V: TRBV6-2/TRBV6-3
size: .

CDR3: CASSLTTGDNEQFF
DNA: TGTGCCAGCAGTTTAACAACAGGGGACAATGAGCAGTTCTTC
J: TRBJ2-1
D: TRBD1
V: TRBV28
size: .

CDR3: CASSWGRSTNEKLFF
DNA: TGTGCCAGCAGTTGGGGACGGTCAACTAATGAAAAACTGTTTTTT
J: TRBJ1-4
D: .
V: TRBV6-5
size: .

CDR3: CASRWGAYNEQFF
DNA: TGTGCCAGCAGGTGGGGAGCTTACAATGAGCAGTTCTTC
J: TRBJ2-1
D: .
V: TRBV13
size: .

CDR3: CASSFFHTDTQYF
DNA: TGTGCCAGCAGCTTCTTCCACACAGATACGCAGTATTTT
J: TRBJ2-3
D: .
V: TRBV5-4
size: .

CDR3: CASSPDRGSISEAFF
DNA: TGTGCCAGCAGCCCGGACAGGGGTAGTATCTCTGAAGCTTTCTTT
J: TRBJ1-1
D: TRBD1
V: TRBV9
size: .

CDR3: CASSPARGNQPQHF
DNA: TGTGCCAGCAGCCCGGCCAGGGGTAATCAGCCCCAGCATTTT
J: TRBJ1-5
D: .
V: TRBV3-1/TRBV3-2
size: once

CDR3: CASSGTFTDTQYF
DNA: TGTGCCAGCAGCGGGACCTTCACAGATACGCAGTATTTT
J: TRBJ2-3
D: .
V: TRBV7-2
size: .

CDR3: CASSLVTSGANVLTF
DNA: TGTGCCAGCAGCTTGGTTACCTCTGGGGCCAACGTCCTGACTTTC
J: TRBJ2-6
D: .
V: TRBV5-8
size: .

CDR3: CASSQDRMASGELFF
DNA: TGCGCCAGCAGCCAAGATAGAATGGCTTCCGGGGAGCTGTTTTTT
J: TRBJ2-2
D: .
V: TRBV4-3
size: .

CDR3: CASSYQGALGVDTQYF
DNA: TGTGCCAGCAGCTACCAGGGGGCCCTTGGGGTAGATACGCAGTATTTT
J: TRBJ2-3
D: TRBD1
V: TRBV7-9
size: .

CDR3: CASSFGRERGDTQYF
DNA: TGTGCCAGCAGTTTCGGGCGGGAAAGGGGAGATACGCAGTATTTT
J: TRBJ2-3
D: .
V: TRBV11-2
size: .

CDR3: CASSQDEGAPGELFF
DNA: TGCGCCAGCAGCCAAGATGAGGGGGCACCCGGGGAGCTGTTTTTT
J: TRBJ2-2
D: TRBD1
V: TRBV4-3
size: .

CDR3: CASSLWGQREDEQYF
DNA: TGTGCCAGCAGCTTATGGGGACAGCGCGAGGACGAGCAGTACTTC
J: TRBJ2-7
D: TRBD1
V: TRBV7-2
size: .

CDR3: CASWGPRGEQFF
DNA: TGTGCCTCCTGGGGGCCCAGAGGTGAGCAGTTCTTC
J: TRBJ2-1
D: .
V: TRBV6-5
size: .

CDR3: CAWKPFATNEKLFF
DNA: TGTGCCTGGAAGCCATTTGCAACTAATGAAAAACTGTTTTTT
J: TRBJ1-4
D: .
V: TRBV30
size: .

CDR3: CASSPGTGPPRDYGYTF
DNA: TGTGCCAGCAGTCCCGGGACAGGGCCCCCTCGGGACTATGGCTACACCTTC
J: TRBJ1-2
D: TRBD1
V: TRBV6-4
size: .

CDR3: CASSILGEGEKLFF
DNA: TGTGCCAGTAGTATTTTGGGAGAAGGTGAAAAACTGTTTTTT
J: TRBJ1-4
D: .
V: TRBV19
size: .

CDR3: CASSQLPGQNTGELFF
DNA: TGTGCCAGCTCACAACTACCGGGACAAAACACCGGGGAGCTGTTTTTT
J: TRBJ2-2
D: .
V: TRBV6-6
size: .

CDR3: CASSLGLNTEAFF
DNA: TGTGCCAGCAGTTTAGGCCTGAACACTGAAGCTTTCTTT
J: TRBJ1-1
D: .
V: TRBV12-3/TRBV12-4
size: .

CDR3: CASSGEGRGDNQPQHF
DNA: TGTGCCAGCAGTGGGGAGGGAAGGGGTGACAATCAGCCCCAGCATTTT
J: TRBJ1-5
D: .
V: TRBV6-1
size: .

CDR3: CAWSEVLNSPLHF
DNA: TGTGCCTGGAGTGAAGTGTTGAATTCACCCCTCCACTTT
J: TRBJ1-6
D: .
V: TRBV30
size: .

CDR3: CASSPGQITRTDTQYF
DNA: TGTGCCAGCTCACCTGGCCAAATCACGCGCACAGATACGCAGTATTTT
J: TRBJ2-3
D: .
V: TRBV18
size: .

CDR3: CASSLGSGQETQYF
DNA: TGCGCCAGCAGCTTGGGGTCGGGCCAAGAGACCCAGTACTTC
J: TRBJ2-5
D: .
V: TRBV5-1
size: .

CDR3: CASSPPSGYEQYF
DNA: TGTGCCAGCTCACCACCGTCGGGCTACGAGCAGTACTTC
J: TRBJ2-7
D: .
V: TRBV18
size: .

CDR3: CASSQPGTVLETQYF
DNA: TGTGCCAGCAGCCAACCCGGGACAGTATTAGAGACCCAGTACTTC
J: TRBJ2-5
D: TRBD1
V: TRBV7-2
size: .

CDR3: CSATGKETQYF
DNA: TGTAGTGCTACAGGGAAAGAGACCCAGTACTTC
J: TRBJ2-5
D: .
V: TRBV20-1
size: .

CDR3: CASSLPGMGAFF
DNA: TGTGCCAGCAGTCTCCCCGGCATGGGGGCTTTCTTT
J: TRBJ1-1
D: .
V: TRBV12-3/TRBV12-4
size: .

CDR3: CASSQVPGVETQYF
DNA: TGCGCCAGCAGCCAAGTTCCTGGGGTGGAGACCCAGTACTTC
J: TRBJ2-5
D: .
V: TRBV4-1
size: .

CDR3: CASSVEGGGARNEQFF
DNA: TGTGCCAGCAGCGTAGAAGGGGGGGGAGCCCGGAATGAGCAGTTCTTC
J: TRBJ2-1
D: .
V: TRBV9
size: .

CDR3: CASSIDADISVEQFF
DNA: TGTGCCAGTAGTATAGATGCCGACATCTCCGTTGAGCAGTTCTTC
J: TRBJ2-1
D: .
V: TRBV19
size: .

CDR3: CASSYSVKASHTDTQYF
DNA: TGTGCCAGCAGTTACTCGGTTAAGGCCAGTCACACAGATACGCAGTATTTT
J: TRBJ2-3
D: .
V: TRBV6-2/TRBV6-3
size: once

CDR3: CASSPSGQGGRTDTQYF
DNA: TGTGCCAGCAGCCCCTCCGGACAGGGAGGTCGGACAGATACGCAGTATTTT
J: TRBJ2-3
D: TRBD1
V: TRBV7-3
size: .

CDR3: CASSLRAGGDEQFF
DNA: TGTGCCAGCAGCTTGAGGGCGGGGGGTGATGAGCAGTTCTTC
J: TRBJ2-1
D: TRBD2
V: TRBV6-4
size: once

CDR3: CAWSSGRGKTSGRGIGEQFF
DNA: TGTGCCTGGAGTTCCGGCCGGGGGAAGACTAGCGGGAGGGGAATTGGTGAGCAGTTCTTC
J: TRBJ2-1
D: TRBD2
V: TRBV30
size: .

CDR3: CASSTDSGSGEKLFF
DNA: TGTGCCAGTAGTACCGATTCCGGATCAGGTGAAAAACTGTTTTTT
J: TRBJ1-4
D: .
V: TRBV19
size: .

CDR3: CSAPAREQFF
DNA: TGCAGTGCTCCCGCTAGGGAGCAGTTCTTC
J: TRBJ2-1
D: .
V: TRBV20-1
size: .

CDR3: CASSNRYIRGPANYGYTF
DNA: TGTGCCAGCAGCAACCGTTATATCAGGGGGCCGGCTAACTATGGCTACACCTTC
J: TRBJ1-2
D: TRBD1
V: TRBV3-1/TRBV3-2
size: .